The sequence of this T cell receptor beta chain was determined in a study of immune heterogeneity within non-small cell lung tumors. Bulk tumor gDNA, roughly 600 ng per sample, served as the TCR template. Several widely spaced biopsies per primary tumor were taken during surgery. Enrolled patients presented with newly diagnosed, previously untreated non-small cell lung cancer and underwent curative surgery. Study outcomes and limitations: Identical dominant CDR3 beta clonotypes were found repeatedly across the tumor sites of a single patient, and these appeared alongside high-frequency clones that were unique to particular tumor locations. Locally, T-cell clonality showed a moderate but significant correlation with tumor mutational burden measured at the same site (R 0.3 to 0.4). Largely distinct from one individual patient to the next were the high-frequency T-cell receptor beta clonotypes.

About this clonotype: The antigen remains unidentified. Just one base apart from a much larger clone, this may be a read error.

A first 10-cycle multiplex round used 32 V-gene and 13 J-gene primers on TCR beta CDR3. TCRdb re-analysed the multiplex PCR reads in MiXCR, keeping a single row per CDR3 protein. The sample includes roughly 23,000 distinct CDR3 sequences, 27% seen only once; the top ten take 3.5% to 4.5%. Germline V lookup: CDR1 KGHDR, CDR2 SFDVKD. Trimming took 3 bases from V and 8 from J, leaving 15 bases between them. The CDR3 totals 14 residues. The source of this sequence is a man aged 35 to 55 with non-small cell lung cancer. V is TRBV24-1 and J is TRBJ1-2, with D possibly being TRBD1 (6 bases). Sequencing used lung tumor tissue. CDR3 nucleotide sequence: TGTGCCACCAGTGATCGGGGACATGGCTGGGGCTACACCTTC. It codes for CATSDRGHGWGYTF.